The entry that follows covers one T cell receptor beta chain sequence. The antigen is undetermined. Losses at the gene ends were 4 bases for V and 0 bases for J; bases not matched to a gene: 2. The CDR3 spans 16 residues. CDR1 is MGHRA and CDR2 is YSYEKL in the germline V gene. The data derive from a study of siplizumab effects on memory and regulatory T cells. Findings and limits, study-wide: Siplizumab significantly brought down the alloreactive sequences that trace back to unstimulated CD4+ memory cells. Only a minority of proliferating CD4+ or CD8+ clones had an assignable naive or memory phenotype, with roughly 80-97% lacking one. Unstimulated subset assignment was obtained for only a minor fraction of alloreactive clones.

The repertoire was sequenced with immunoSEQ multiplex PCR; TCRdb's copy has only in-frame clones and lacks some. The sample contains around 100,000 clones, about 90% of which appear only once. The source is a human donor in good health. Sequencing input: CD4+ T cells sorted from blood. This chain joins TRBV4-1 and TRBJ2-1; 11 bases map to TRBD2. This chain's CDR3 is CASSRLAGGSYNEQFF. CDR3 bases: TGCGCCAGCAGCCGGCTAGCGGGAGGCTCCTACAATGAGCAGTTCTTC.